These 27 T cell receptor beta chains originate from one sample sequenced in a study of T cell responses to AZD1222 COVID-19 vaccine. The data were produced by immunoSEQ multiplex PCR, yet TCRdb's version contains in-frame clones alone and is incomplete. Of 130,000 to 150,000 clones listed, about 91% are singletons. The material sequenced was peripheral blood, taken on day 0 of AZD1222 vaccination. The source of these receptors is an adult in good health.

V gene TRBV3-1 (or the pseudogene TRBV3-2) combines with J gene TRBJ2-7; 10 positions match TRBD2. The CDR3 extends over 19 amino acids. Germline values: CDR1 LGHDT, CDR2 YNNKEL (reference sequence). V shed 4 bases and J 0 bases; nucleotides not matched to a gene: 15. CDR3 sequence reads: CASSRRTSGRDRSSYEQYF. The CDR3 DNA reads TGTGCCAGCAGCCGAAGGACTAGCGGACGAGATAGGAGCTCCTACGAGCAGTACTTC.

CDR3 in DNA: TGTGCCAGCAGCTTTCTCCCGTCTCTAAATGAAAAACTGTTTTTT. Translating it yields CASSFLPSLNEKLFF. The rearrangement joins TRBV7-9 to TRBJ1-4; D is undetermined. The CDR3 sequence is 15 residues long. Germline V gene sequence: CDR1 SEHNR, CDR2 FQNEAQ (reference sequence). V lost 3 bases, J lost 5 bases, and 13 bases lay in between.

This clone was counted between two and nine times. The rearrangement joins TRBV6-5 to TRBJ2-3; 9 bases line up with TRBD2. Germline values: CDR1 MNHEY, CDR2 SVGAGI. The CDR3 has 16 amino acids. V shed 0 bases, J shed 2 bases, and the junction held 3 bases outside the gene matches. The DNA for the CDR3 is TGTGCCAGCAGTTACTCAAGCGGGGGGCTCACAGATACGCAGTATTTT. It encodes CASSYSSGGLTDTQYF.

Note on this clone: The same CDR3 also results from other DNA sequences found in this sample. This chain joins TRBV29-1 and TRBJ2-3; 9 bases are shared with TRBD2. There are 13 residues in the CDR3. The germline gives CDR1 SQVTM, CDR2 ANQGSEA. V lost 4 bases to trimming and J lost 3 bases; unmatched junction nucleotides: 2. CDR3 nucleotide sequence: TGCAGCGTTGGCGGGGGGGGGACAGATACGCAGTATTTT. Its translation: CSVGGGGTDTQYF.

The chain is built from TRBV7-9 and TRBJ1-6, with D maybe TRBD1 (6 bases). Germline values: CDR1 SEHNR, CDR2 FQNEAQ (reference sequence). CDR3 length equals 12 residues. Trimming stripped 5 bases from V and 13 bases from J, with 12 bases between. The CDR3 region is CASSLQGNPLHF. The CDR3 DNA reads TGTGCCAGCAGCCTACAGGGTAACCCCCTCCACTTT.

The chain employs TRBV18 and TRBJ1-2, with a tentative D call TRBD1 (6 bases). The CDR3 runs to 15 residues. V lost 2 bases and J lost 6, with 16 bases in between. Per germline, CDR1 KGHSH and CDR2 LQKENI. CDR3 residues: CASSPSTTGGDGYTF. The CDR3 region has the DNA TGTGCCAGCTCACCATCCACGACAGGAGGGGATGGCTACACCTTC.

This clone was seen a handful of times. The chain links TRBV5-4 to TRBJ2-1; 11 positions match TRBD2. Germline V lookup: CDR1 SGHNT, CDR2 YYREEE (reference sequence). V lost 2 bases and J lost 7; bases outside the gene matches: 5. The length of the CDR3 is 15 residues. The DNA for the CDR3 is TGTGCCAGCAGCTTTACTAGCGGGGGCCTGAATGAGCAGTTCTTC. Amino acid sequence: CASSFTSGGLNEQFF.

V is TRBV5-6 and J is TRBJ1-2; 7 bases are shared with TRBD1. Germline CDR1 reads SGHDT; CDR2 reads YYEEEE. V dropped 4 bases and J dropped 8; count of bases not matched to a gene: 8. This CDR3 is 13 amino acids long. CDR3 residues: CASSRDSDYGYTF. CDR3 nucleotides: TGTGCCAGCAGCCGGGACAGTGATTACGGCTACACCTTC.

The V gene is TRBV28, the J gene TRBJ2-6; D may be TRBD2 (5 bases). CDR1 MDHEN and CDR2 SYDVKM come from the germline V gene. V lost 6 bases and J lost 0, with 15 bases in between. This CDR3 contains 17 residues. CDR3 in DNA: TGTGCCAGCAGCATAAGAGGAGGTATCTCTGGGGCCAACGTCCTGACTTTC. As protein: CASSIRGGISGANVLTF. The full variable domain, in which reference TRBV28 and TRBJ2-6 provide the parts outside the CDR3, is DVKVTQSSRYLVKRTGEKVFLECVQDMDHENMFWYRQDPGLGLRLIYFSYDVKMKEKGDIPEGYSVSREKKERFSLILESASTNQTSMYLCASSIRGGISGANVLTFGAGSRLTVL.

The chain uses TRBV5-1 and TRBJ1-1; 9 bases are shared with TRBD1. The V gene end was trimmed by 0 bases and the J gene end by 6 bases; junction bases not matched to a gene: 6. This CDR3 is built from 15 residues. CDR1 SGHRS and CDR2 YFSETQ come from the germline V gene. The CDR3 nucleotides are TGCGCCAGCAGCTTGGAGGGACAGGGCAGTGCTGAAGCTTTCTTT. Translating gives CASSLEGQGSAEAFF.

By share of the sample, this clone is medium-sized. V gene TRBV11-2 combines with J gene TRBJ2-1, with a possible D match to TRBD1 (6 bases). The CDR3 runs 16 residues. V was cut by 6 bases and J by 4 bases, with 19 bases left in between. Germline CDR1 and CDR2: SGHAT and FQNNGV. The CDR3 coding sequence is TGTGCCAGCAGTAGATCAGGGGTAGGGCCATACAATGAGCAGTTCTTC. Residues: CASSRSGVGPYNEQFF.

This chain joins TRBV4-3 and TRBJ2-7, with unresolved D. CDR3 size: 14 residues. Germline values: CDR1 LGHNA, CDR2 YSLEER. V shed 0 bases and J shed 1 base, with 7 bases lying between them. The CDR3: CASSQDARSYEQYF. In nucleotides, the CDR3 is TGCGCCAGCAGCCAAGATGCCAGATCCTACGAGCAGTACTTC.

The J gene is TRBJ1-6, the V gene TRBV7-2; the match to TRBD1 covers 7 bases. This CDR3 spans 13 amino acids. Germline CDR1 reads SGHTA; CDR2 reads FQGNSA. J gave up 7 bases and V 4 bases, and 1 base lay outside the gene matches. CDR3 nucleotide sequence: TGTGCCAGCAGCTCGGACAGGAATTCACCCCTCCACTTT. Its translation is CASSSDRNSPLHF.

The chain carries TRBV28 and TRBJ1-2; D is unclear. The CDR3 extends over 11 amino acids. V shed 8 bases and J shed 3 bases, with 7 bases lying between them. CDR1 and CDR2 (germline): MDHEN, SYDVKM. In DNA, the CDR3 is TGTGCCAGCGGGTGGGACTATGGCTACACCTTC. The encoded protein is CASGWDYGYTF.

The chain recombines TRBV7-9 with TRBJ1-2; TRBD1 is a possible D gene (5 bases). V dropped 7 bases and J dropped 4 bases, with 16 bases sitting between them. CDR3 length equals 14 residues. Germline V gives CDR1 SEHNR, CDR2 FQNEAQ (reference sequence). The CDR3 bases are TGTGCCAGCAATCGGGACCTCGAGGGCTATGGCTACACCTTC. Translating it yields CASNRDLEGYGYTF.

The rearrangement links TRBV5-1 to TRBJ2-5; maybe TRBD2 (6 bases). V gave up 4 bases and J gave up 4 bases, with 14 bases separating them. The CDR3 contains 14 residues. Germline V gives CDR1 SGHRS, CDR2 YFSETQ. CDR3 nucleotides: TGCGCCAGCAGCACCGGGACTTCCCGAGAGACCCAGTACTTC. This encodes CASSTGTSRETQYF.

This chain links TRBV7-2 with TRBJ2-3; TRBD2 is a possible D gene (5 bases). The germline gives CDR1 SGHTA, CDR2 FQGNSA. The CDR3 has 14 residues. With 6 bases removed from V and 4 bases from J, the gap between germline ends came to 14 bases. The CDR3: CASRPGGSSDTQYF. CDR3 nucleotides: TGTGCCAGCAGACCCGGAGGAAGTTCAGATACGCAGTATTTT.

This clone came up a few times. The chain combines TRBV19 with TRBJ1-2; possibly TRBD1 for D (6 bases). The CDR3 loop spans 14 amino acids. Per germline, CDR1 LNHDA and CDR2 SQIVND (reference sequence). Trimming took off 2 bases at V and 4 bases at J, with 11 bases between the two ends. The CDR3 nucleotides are TGTGCCAGTAGTATATCCCGACAGGTCTATGGCTACACCTTC. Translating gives CASSISRQVYGYTF.

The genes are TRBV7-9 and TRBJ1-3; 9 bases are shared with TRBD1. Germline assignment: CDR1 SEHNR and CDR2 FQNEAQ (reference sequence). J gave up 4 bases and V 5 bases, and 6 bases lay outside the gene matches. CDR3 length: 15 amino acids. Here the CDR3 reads CASSRDRAGGNTIYF. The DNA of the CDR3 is TGTGCCAGCAGCCGGGACAGGGCAGGGGGAAACACCATATATTTT. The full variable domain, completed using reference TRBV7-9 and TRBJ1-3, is DTGVSQNPRHKITKRGQNVTFRCDPISEHNRLYWYRQTLGQGPEFLTYFQNEAQLEKSRLLSDRFSAERPKGSFSTLEIQRTEQGDSAMYLCASSRDRAGGNTIYFGEGSWLTVV.

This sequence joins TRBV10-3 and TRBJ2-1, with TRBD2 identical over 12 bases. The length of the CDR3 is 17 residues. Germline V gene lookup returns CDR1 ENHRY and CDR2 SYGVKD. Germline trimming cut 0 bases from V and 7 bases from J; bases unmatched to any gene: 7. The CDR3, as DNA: TGTGCCATCAGTGAGTCGCTAGCGGGGGGGCCTGGTAATGAGCAGTTCTTC. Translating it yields CAISESLAGGPGNEQFF.

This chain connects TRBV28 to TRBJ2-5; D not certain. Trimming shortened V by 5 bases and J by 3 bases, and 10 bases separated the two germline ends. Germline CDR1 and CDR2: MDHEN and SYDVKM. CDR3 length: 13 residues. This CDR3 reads CASSPQLKETQYF. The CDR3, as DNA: TGTGCCAGCAGTCCTCAGCTAAAAGAGACCCAGTACTTC.

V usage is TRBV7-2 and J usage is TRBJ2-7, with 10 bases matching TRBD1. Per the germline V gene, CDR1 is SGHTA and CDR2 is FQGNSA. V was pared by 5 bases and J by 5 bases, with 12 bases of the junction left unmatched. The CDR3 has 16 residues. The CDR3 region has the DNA TGTGCCAGCAGCCCAGGGGACAGGGGAAACTTGAACGAGCAGTACTTC. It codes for CASSPGDRGNLNEQYF. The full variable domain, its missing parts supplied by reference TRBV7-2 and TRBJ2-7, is GAGVSQSPSNKVTEKGKDVELRCDPISGHTALYWYRQSLGQGLEFLIYFQGNSAPDKSGLPSDRFSAERTGGSVSTLTIQRTQQEDSAVYLCASSPGDRGNLNEQYFGPGTRLTVT.

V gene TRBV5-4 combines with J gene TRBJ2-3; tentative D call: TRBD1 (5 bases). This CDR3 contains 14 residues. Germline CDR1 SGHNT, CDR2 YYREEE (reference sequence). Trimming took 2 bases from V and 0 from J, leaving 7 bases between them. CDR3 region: CASSFQGSTDTQYF. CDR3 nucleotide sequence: TGTGCCAGCAGCTTCCAGGGTAGCACAGATACGCAGTATTTT. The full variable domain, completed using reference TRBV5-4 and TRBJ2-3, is ETGVTQSPTHLIKTRGQQVTLRCSSQSGHNTVSWYQQALGQGPQFIFQYYREEENGRGNFPPRFSGLQFPNYSSELNVNALELDDSALYLCASSFQGSTDTQYFGPGTRLTVL.

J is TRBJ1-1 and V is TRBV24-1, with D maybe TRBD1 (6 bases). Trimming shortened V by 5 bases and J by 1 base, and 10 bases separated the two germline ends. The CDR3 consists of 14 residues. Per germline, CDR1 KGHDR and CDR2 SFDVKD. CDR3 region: CATSGGGRNTEAFF. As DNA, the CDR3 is TGTGCCACCAGTGGAGGGGGGAGGAACACTGAAGCTTTCTTT.

CDR3 sequence: CASSLWGTGNTIYF. As DNA, the CDR3 is TGTGCCAGCAGCTTATGGGGGACTGGAAACACCATATATTTT. The V and J genes are TRBV13 and TRBJ1-3; D perhaps matches TRBD1 (5 bases). Germline V gene sequence: CDR1 PRHDT, CDR2 FYEKMQ (reference sequence). Trimming pared 2 bases from V and 2 bases from J, leaving 7 bases between. The CDR3 loop spans 14 amino acids.

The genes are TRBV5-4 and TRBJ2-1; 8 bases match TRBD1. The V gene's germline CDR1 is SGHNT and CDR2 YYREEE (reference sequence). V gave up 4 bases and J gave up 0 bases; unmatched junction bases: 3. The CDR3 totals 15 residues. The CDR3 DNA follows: TGTGCCAGCAGCCTGGACAGGGCCTCCTACAATGAGCAGTTCTTC. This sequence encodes CASSLDRASYNEQFF.

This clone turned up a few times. CDR3: CASSVGLAGSEQYF. The DNA for the CDR3 is TGTGCCAGCAGCGTCGGACTAGCGGGGAGCGAGCAGTACTTC. The J gene is TRBJ2-7, the V gene TRBV7-7; TRBD2 matches 12 bases. V shed 5 bases, J shed 6 bases, and the junction held 5 bases outside the gene matches. This CDR3 is 14 amino acids long. Germline assignment: CDR1 SSHAT and CDR2 FNYEAQ (reference sequence).